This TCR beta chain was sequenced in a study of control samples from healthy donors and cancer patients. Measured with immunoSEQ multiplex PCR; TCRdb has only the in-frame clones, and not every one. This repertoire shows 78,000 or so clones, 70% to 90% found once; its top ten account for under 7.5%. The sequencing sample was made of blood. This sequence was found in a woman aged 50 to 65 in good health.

The CDR3 DNA follows: TGTGCCAGAGGACATATCAACAGGAGCTCCTACGAGCAGTACTTC. This encodes CARGHINRSSYEQYF. The chain uses TRBV2 and TRBJ2-7, with a possible D match to TRBD1 (5 bases). V lost 9 bases, J lost 0 bases, and 18 bases lay in between. From germline, CDR1 is SNHLY and CDR2 FYNNEI. The CDR3 is 15 amino acids.